Listed below are T cell receptor beta chains from one sample, sequenced in a study of shared T cell receptors in the human thymus. Only in-frame clones appear in the TCRdb table, and some are missing; sequencing was by immunoSEQ multiplex PCR. The table lists more than 550,000 clones, roughly 86% of them singletons, with approximately 0.0097% in the top ten. These data also featured in a second study, about human thymus T cells.

Specimen: thymocytes. Receptors originate from a boy in the first two years of life with a congenital heart defect. The CDR3 runs from the conserved cysteine through the conserved F or W. D genes are given only for firm matches. A clone size is listed for some rows: how often the clone was seen (once, few, many), or a class if it is expanded.

-	once	TRBJ2-2	TRBV6-5	CASMSGHRTGELFF	TGTGCCAGCATGTCCGGACATCGGACCGGGGAGCTGTTTTTT
TRBD1	few	TRBJ1-5	TRBV19	CASSRGTSNQPQHF	TGTGCCAGCTCCAGGGGGACTAGCAATCAGCCCCAGCATTTT
TRBD1	once	TRBJ1-2	TRBV6-1	CASTLQGAGYGYTF	TGTGCCAGCACCTTACAGGGGGCGGGCTATGGCTACACCTTC
TRBD2	-	TRBJ2-1	TRBV6-4	CASSFSGSGGDEQFF	TGTGCCAGCAGTTTTAGCGGGAGTGGCGGGGATGAGCAGTTCTTC
-	-	TRBJ1-1	TRBV19	CASMSPGMNTEAFF	TGTGCCAGTATGAGTCCAGGGATGAACACTGAAGCTTTCTTT
-	-	TRBJ1-2	TRBV29-1	CSVERFQGSLYGYTF	TGCAGCGTTGAAAGATTTCAGGGGTCCCTCTATGGCTACACCTTC
-	-	TRBJ2-2	TRBV30	CAWSGQNTGELFF	TGTGCCTGGAGTGGTCAGAACACCGGGGAGCTGTTTTTT
TRBD2	few	TRBJ2-7	TRBV27	CASSRPSSGSSYEQYF	TGTGCCAGCAGCAGACCATCTAGCGGGAGTTCCTACGAGCAGTACTTC
-	-	TRBJ2-7	TRBV18	CASSPPRGASYEQYF	TGTGCCAGCTCACCACCTCGTGGAGCTTCCTACGAGCAGTACTTC
-	-	TRBJ2-3	TRBV5-6	CASSFCAEGAVTDTQYF	TGTGCCAGCAGCTTCTGTGCCGAGGGAGCCGTCACAGATACGCAGTATTTT
-	once	TRBJ2-3	TRBV9	CASSVGPTDTQYF	TGTGCCAGCAGCGTAGGGCCGACAGATACGCAGTATTTT
-	-	TRBJ1-2	TRBV6-5	CASSYEGLNGYTF	TGTGCCAGCAGTTACGAGGGCTTAAATGGCTACACCTTC
TRBD1	-	TRBJ1-6	TRBV5-8	CASSLAGTAKTLLGSPLHF	TGTGCCAGCAGCTTGGCCGGGACAGCCAAAACTCTTCTTGGTTCACCCCTCCACTTT
TRBD1	-	TRBJ1-1	TRBV5-6	CASSFVVGNRGSTEAFF	TGTGCCAGCAGCTTTGTGGTGGGGAACAGGGGAAGCACTGAAGCTTTCTTT
TRBD1	-	TRBJ1-4	TRBV19	CASSNRTGREKLFF	TGTGCCAGTAGTAACAGGACAGGGCGGGAAAAACTGTTTTTT
TRBD1	-	TRBJ2-7	TRBV19	CASTSGTDSYEQYF	TGTGCCAGTACCTCCGGGACAGACTCCTACGAGCAGTACTTC
TRBD2	-	TRBJ2-7	TRBV27	CASSSTAGRVYEQYF	TGTGCCAGCAGTTCAACAGCGGGGCGGGTCTACGAGCAGTACTTC
TRBD1	-	TRBJ1-5	TRBV6-1	CASSESGQEYQPQHF	TGTGCCAGCAGTGAATCGGGACAGGAATATCAGCCCCAGCATTTT
-	-	TRBJ1-2	TRBV5-1	CASKGQFNYGYTF	TGCGCCAGCAAAGGACAGTTTAACTATGGCTACACCTTC
TRBD1	-	TRBJ1-2	TRBV19	CASRPGDWRAGGFYGYTF	TGTGCCAGTAGGCCTGGAGATTGGCGGGCAGGGGGTTTCTATGGCTACACCTTC
TRBD2	-	TRBJ2-3	TRBV5-4	CASSSGTRGGFHTDTQYF	TGTGCCAGCAGCTCGGGGACTAGGGGGGGTTTTCACACTGATACGCAGTATTTT
-	-	TRBJ1-1	TRBV10-3	CAISGTVNTEAFF	TGTGCCATCAGTGGAACGGTGAACACTGAAGCTTTCTTT
-	-	TRBJ1-6	TRBV5-6	CASSLEGVRSPLHF	TGTGCCAGCAGCTTGGAGGGGGTTCGGTCACCCCTCCACTTT
-	once	TRBJ2-7	TRBV4-2	CASSQIQRGEQYF	TGTGCCAGCAGCCAGATACAGCGCGGGGAGCAGTACTTC
TRBD1	-	TRBJ2-7	TRBV5-1	CASSRRTTGFLNEQYF	TGCGCCAGCAGCCGACGGACGACAGGGTTTTTGAACGAGCAGTACTTC
TRBD2	-	TRBJ2-3	TRBV7-8	CASSWSGTSGTDTQYF	TGTGCCAGCAGCTGGTCCGGGACTAGCGGCACAGATACGCAGTATTTT
-	few	TRBJ2-1	TRBV6-4	CASSDSGGSQFF	TGTGCCAGCAGTGACTCGGGCGGGTCGCAGTTCTTC
TRBD1	-	TRBJ1-6	TRBV27	CASSPHRGEKTYNSPLHF	TGTGCCAGCAGTCCTCACAGGGGCGAAAAAACCTATAATTCACCCCTCCACTTT
TRBD1	few	TRBJ2-1	TRBV5-6	CASSMDGQGVNEQFF	TGTGCCAGCAGCATGGACGGACAGGGTGTCAATGAGCAGTTCTTC
-	-	TRBJ2-3	TRBV28	CASLGQGGDTDTQYF	TGTGCCAGCCTTGGGCAGGGAGGTGACACAGATACGCAGTATTTT
-	-	TRBJ2-3	TRBV2	CASSERGLLTYLSTDTQYF	TGTGCCAGCAGTGAACGCGGGCTGCTGACTTACCTCAGCACAGATACGCAGTATTTT
-	once	TRBJ1-1	TRBV28	CASSYEQGNTEAFF	TGTGCCAGCAGTTATGAACAGGGGAACACTGAAGCTTTCTTT
-	-	TRBJ2-2	TRBV11-3	CASSSSPRTVTGELFF	TGTGCCAGCAGCTCGTCCCCGAGGACAGTCACCGGGGAGCTGTTTTTT
TRBD2	few	TRBJ2-7	TRBV19	CASSRGLAGGTYEQYF	TGTGCCAGTAGCAGGGGACTAGCGGGGGGTACGTACGAGCAGTACTTC
-	-	TRBJ1-5	TRBV15	CATSRDLGGQPQHF	TGTGCCACCAGCAGAGATCTCGGAGGTCAGCCCCAGCATTTT
TRBD1	-	TRBJ1-1	TRBV5-6	CASSTGTGATEAFF	TGTGCCAGCAGCACGGGGACAGGGGCCACTGAAGCTTTCTTT
-	-	TRBJ1-2	TRBV7-9	CASSFSGVSNYGYTF	TGTGCCAGCAGCTTTTCCGGGGTCTCTAACTATGGCTACACCTTC
-	-	TRBJ2-1	TRBV29-1	CSAMIGTFQFYNEQFF	TGCAGCGCAATGATAGGGACTTTCCAGTTCTACAATGAGCAGTTCTTC
TRBD2	once	TRBJ2-7	TRBV5-4	CASSLRGLAGGIYEQYF	TGTGCCAGCAGCTTGCGGGGACTAGCGGGAGGGATCTACGAGCAGTACTTC
-	-	TRBJ1-4	TRBV14	CASSQDQRNRAPNEKLFF	TGTGCCAGCAGCCAAGATCAACGCAACAGGGCGCCTAATGAAAAACTGTTTTTT
TRBD1	-	TRBJ1-1	TRBV10-1	CASRTGENTEAFF	TGCGCCAGCCGGACAGGGGAGAACACTGAAGCTTTCTTT
TRBD2	-	TRBJ2-3	TRBV28	CASSLRGRGVEDTQYF	TGTGCCAGCAGTTTAAGAGGGCGGGGGGTGGAAGATACGCAGTATTTT
TRBD2	-	TRBJ2-3	TRBV30	CAWSVLSGGTDTQYF	TGTGCCTGGAGTGTACTAAGCGGGGGAACAGATACGCAGTATTTT